This TCR beta chain comes out of a study of CD8 T cells in ankylosing spondylitis. Germline V lookup: CDR1 SGHTA, CDR2 FQGNSA. This CDR3 spans 16 amino acids. Between the trimmed V and J ends, which lost 0 bases and 0 bases, there was a span of 9 bases. Findings of the study overall: Peripheral blood samples showed relatively rare disease-linked clones, and these clones were CD8+. Significant enrichment of disease-linked clones was reported in matched ankylosing spondylitis synovial fluid. Within ankylosing spondylitis blood, a TCR beta motif made up of several highly homologous variants appeared to be characteristic.

In making TCR beta libraries, quantitative 5'-RACE with molecular barcodes was used. TCRdb reanalysed the 5' RACE reads using MiXCR and keeps one entry per CDR3 protein. The data show approximately 340,000 distinct CDR3 sequences, with roughly 14% seen just once and approximately 0.99% held by the top ten. As to this clonotype: The antigen is not known.

Sequencing used blood, either unsorted or a sorted T cell fraction (not recorded which). The origin of this receptor is a male donor with ankylosing spondylitis or in good health (not recorded which). The gene calls are TRBV7-2 and TRBJ2-1; D gene ambiguous. In nucleotides, the CDR3 is TGTGCCAGCAGCTTAGCGGTCTCTCGCTCCTACAATGAGCAGTTCTTC. Translating it yields CASSLAVSRSYNEQFF. The variable domain in full, completed from reference TRBV7-2 and TRBJ2-1, reads GAGVSQSPSNKVTEKGKDVELRCDPISGHTALYWYRQSLGQGLEFLIYFQGNSAPDKSGLPSDRFSAERTGGSVSTLTIQRTQQEDSAVYLCASSLAVSRSYNEQFFGPGTRLTVL.